This T cell receptor (beta chain) was identified during a study of blood T cells in healthy people across ages. Alongside a J-beta primer mix, a sample-barcoded 5' primer served in a second PCR lasting roughly 6 to 12 cycles. Unique molecular identifiers of 12 random nucleotides labeled each cDNA. TCRdb re-called the 5' RACE reads with MiXCR, one entry per CDR3 protein. Among fewer than 700,000 distinct CDR3 sequences, around 38% were seen once, and the ten largest hold 25% to 35%. Study observations and caveats: Percentage of naive T cells showed a strong correlation with TCR beta diversity. Getting older went along with TCR beta diversity per million T cells dropping roughly linearly.

The CDR3 is made up of 11 amino acids. The germline CDR1 and CDR2 sequences are SQVTM and ANQGSEA. With 7 bases removed from V and 5 bases from J, the gap between germline ends came to 11 bases. This clonotype was found a few times. What it recognizes is unknown. Sequencing used blood. The receptor was isolated from a man older than 75 in good health. This sequence joins TRBV29-1 and TRBJ2-5; no clear D. The CDR3 DNA follows: TGCAGCGCAACCTCTCTGGAGACCCAGTACTTC. Translated: CSATSLETQYF.